The present TCR beta chain was sequenced within a study of regulatory T cells in long-lasting Graves disease. As for the study in general: Antithyroid drug exposure in newly diagnosed Graves' patients had lasted under 3 months.

Construction of the TCR beta libraries employed iRepertoire HTBI primers in conjunction with Arm-PCR of CDR3 regions. MiXCR was run by TCRdb on the multiplex PCR reads, yielding one entry per CDR3 protein. The data show 350,000 to 400,000 distinct CDR3 sequences, about 16% seen once. This CDR3 is 14 amino acids long. Germline V gene data show CDR1 as GTSNPN and CDR2 as SVGIG (reference sequence). Deletions cut 4 bases from V and 6 bases from J, with 16 bases between. This clonotype has at least ten counts. Regarding time point: newly diagnosed GD, antithyroid drugs for less than 3 months. After RNA was extracted from PBMCs, the TCR library was made from it. This sample was shared with a second study, whose subject was T cells in Graves' hyperthyroidism and ophthalmopathy. From that paper: Most clonotypes expanded in the thyroid (above 0.001) were also present in blood. Ophthalmopathy and stable hyperthyroidism were told apart by a 13 V-J model.

The source material was peripheral blood mononuclear cells (PBMCs), sampled at new diagnosis, from a patient treated with antithyroid drugs. This receptor was taken from a woman aged 18-29 years with Graves disease. The V and J genes are TRBV30 and TRBJ2-1; D remains ambiguous. The CDR3 is CAWMFGGNPNEQFF. CDR3 nucleotide sequence: TGTGCCTGGATGTTCGGTGGGAACCCCAATGAGCAGTTCTTC.